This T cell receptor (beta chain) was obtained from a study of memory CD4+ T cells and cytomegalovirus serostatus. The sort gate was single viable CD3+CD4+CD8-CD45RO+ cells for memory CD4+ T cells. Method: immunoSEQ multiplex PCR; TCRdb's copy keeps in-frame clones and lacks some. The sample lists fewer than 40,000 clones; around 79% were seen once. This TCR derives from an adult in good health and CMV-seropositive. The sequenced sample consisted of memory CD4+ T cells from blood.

The DNA for the CDR3 is TGCGCCAGCAGCCAAGAATTAACAGGGGGCTGGAACACTGAAGCTTTCTTT. It is translated as CASSQELTGGWNTEAFF. V and J are TRBV4-3 and TRBJ1-1, with 9 bases lining up with TRBD1. The CDR3 has 17 amino acids. With V trimmed by 0 bases and J by 1 base, 6 bases remained unmatched. Germline CDR1 reads LGHNA; CDR2 reads YSLEER.